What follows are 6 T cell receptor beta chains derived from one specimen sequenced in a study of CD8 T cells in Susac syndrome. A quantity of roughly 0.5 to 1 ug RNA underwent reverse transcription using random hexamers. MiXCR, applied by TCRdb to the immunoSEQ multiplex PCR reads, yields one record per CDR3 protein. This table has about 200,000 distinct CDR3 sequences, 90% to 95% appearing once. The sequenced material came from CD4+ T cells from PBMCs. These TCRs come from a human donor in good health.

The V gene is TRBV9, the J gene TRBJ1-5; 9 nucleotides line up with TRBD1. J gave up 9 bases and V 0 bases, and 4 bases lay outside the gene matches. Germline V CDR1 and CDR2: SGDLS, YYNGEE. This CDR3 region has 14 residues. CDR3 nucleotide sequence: TGTGCCAGCAGCGTAGAGGGACAGGGAAGGCCCCAGCATTTT. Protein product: CASSVEGQGRPQHF. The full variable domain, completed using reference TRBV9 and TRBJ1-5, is DSGVTQTPKHLITATGQRVTLRCSPRSGDLSVYWYQQSLDQGLQFLIQYYNGEERAKGNILERFSAQQFPDLHSELNLSSLELGDSALYFCASSVEGQGRPQHFGDGTRLSIL.

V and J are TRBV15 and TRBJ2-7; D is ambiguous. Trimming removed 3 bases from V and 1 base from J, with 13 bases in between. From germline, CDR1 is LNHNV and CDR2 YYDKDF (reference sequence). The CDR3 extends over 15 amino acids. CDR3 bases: TGTGCCACCAGCAGGATCTCCGGGCCGTCCTACGAGCAGTACTTC. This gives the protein CATSRISGPSYEQYF.

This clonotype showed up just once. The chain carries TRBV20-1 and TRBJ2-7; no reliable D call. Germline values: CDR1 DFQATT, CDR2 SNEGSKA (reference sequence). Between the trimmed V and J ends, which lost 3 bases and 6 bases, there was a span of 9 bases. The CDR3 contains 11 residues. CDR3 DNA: TGCAGTGCTAGCGAGACCCGCGAGCAGTACGTC. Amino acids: CSASETREQYV.

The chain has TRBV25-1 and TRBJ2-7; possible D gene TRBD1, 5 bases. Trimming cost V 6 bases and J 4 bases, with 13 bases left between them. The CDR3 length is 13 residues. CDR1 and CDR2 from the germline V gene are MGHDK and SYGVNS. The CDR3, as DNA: TGTGCCAGCAGCCAGGGTTATGTGTACGAGCAGTACTTC. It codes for CASSQGYVYEQYF.

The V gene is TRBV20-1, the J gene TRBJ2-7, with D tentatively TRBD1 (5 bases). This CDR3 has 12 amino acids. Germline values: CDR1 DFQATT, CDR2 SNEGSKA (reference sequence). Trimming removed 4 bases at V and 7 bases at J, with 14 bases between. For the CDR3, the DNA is TGCAGTGCTACGACCGACAGTCGGGAGCAGTACTTC. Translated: CSATTDSREQYF.

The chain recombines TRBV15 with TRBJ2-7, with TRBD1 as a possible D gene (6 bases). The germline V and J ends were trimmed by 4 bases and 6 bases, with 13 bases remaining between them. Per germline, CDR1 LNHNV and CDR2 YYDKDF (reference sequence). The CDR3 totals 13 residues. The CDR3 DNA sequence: TGTGCCACCAGCATTGTACAGGGAACCGAGCAGTACGTC. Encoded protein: CATSIVQGTEQYV.